This T cell receptor beta chain derives from a study of long-term antiretroviral therapy in people with HIV (dated by TCRdb to between 2021 and 2024). In terms of the full investigation: The earliest samples were collected roughly a decade before the 2015 WHO recommendation for immediate ART, at a time when ART was usually postponed until CD4 counts fell. About 35% of the 30 participants with HIV were female. A retrospective serial study tested whether changes in peripheral blood TRB repertoire composition and diversity were associated with ART initiation and durable HIV suppression. A total of roughly 200 cryopreserved PBMC samples came from 25 to 30 adults with confirmed HIV infection and were collected serially over a mean of approximately six years (range 1-12). No cross-contamination during QIAcube processing was shown when test extractions of a monoclonal T-cell line were performed alongside around 30 polyclonal samples. The paper as a whole reports these results and caveats: Narrower CDR3 length ranges were observed in HIV repertoires than in controls, and an antigen-experienced repertoire with only a slight naive shift after ART was suggested by the network structure. The samples span the years 2004 to 2017, and the ART regimens used at that time may not be as effective as current regimens. Starting ART was linked to a significant rise in TRB diversity, yet even after long-term ART the diversity remained significantly lower than in transplant donor controls. Because cell numbers in pre-ART samples were limited, unsorted PBMC were profiled instead of sorted CD4+ and CD8+ T cells. No data were available on ART adherence, viral resistance or therapy changes, limiting inferences about post-ART repertoire changes. At every time point, the repertoire was dominated by expanded TRB clones first identified before ART initiation, although this dominance fluctuated and, in many PLHIV, declined after ART. Because PBMC availability was limited, only the TCR beta chain was sequenced, with no alpha chain pairing.

Via the germline V gene, CDR1 is LGHNT and CDR2 FRNRAP. Taken from cysteine to phenylalanine, the CDR3 has 16 residues. The DNA shown is the 48-base CDR3, in frame from base 1. V is pared back by 3 bases and J by 0 bases, with 12 bases lying between the germline termini. This clone showed up just once. There is no known antigen for this receptor. Per-base quality was not reported, and no clone a single base away is much larger than it. Inclusion was restricted to participants for whom at least one PBMC sample before ART initiation and at least two post-ART samples were available. Treatment was received in the United States of America by all participants with HIV. Cryopreserved samples of roughly 0.95-10 million PBMC were thawed and washed before DNA extraction. At the time of the earliest PBMC sample, participants with HIV were aged between about 20 and 60 years. Each participant contributed PBMC samples from 1-4 timepoints before ART initiation and 2-8 timepoints after ART initiation, with a median of 7 samples. For every participant, serial HIV viral load, CD4+ T-cell count, ART history and demographic data were obtained. Genomic DNA was extracted from unsorted PBMC with a Qiagen kit on a QIAcube, processed in batches of 12 samples.

The immunoSEQ hsTCRB v3.0 assay was used at survey level resolution to sequence the TRB variable region. The target sequencing depth for TRB was roughly 35,000-55,000 T-cell genomes per sample. An Illumina MiSeq with a v3 150-cycle kit was used to sequence the pooled TRB libraries. On the study's bioinformatics: Repertoire analysis was run in R within a reproducible Nextflow workflow that covered QC, data transformation and analysis. LymphoSeq2, an R package for exploring AIRR-Seq data, was used to implement custom analyses. After excluding a handful of samples that yielded fewer than 5000 total TRB sequences, 150 to 200 HIV repertoires remained for analysis. Of the roughly 180 retained HIV repertoires, over 55 were collected before and more than 120 after ART initiation. Repertoires were downsampled to 5000 TRB nucleotide sequences, with summary statistics averaged over 100 downsampling iterations. TRB sequences were retained for analysis only if CDR3 regions of at least seven amino acids were present. Diversity was measured with a Shannon entropy-derived clonality score and the Gini coefficient. In the repertoire networks, any two of the top 5000 CDR3 amino acid sequences were connected whenever the two sequences differed by an edit distance of one. For TRB CDR3 amino acid sequences, GLIPH2 was used to predict antigen specificity groups and MHC restriction. Known CMV, EBV, HIV or tissue antigen associations were flagged by matching CDR3 amino acid sequences against VDJdb and McPAS-TCR. Pre-ART, post-ART and control groups were compared with Wilcoxon signed-rank tests and Holm-Bonferroni correction. TCRdb limited this immuneACCESS table to in-frame rearrangements with V and J called. A share of clones is missing; checked studies link under half to unresolved V genes, and the rest is unexplained. For V, J and clone size, that table is used; D and trimming come from the DNA. In this sample the table shows fewer than 20,000 clones, over 65% of which occur a single time. Around a fifth of the sample comes from the top ten.

The chain is encoded by TRBV12-5 joined to TRBJ1-3; confidence is insufficient to name the D gene. The receptor's source is a man aged 35 to 55 with HIV. Sequenced material: unsorted PBMCs, taken 2.1 years after starting antiretroviral therapy. The CDR3 is CASGFGRKSSGNTIYF. The DNA sequence is given as TGTGCTAGTGGTTTCGGACGGAAGAGCTCTGGAAACACCATATATTTT.